This entry features one T cell receptor beta chain sequence. This sample is drawn from a study of blood T cell repertoires in COVID-19. For the study at large: Sample material is recorded as cDNA or gDNA derived from T cells, B-cell-depleted T cells, or PBMCs.

Libraries were prepared by immunoSEQ multiplex PCR; TCRdb keeps only in-frame clonotypes and omits some of them. The sample includes 97,000 or so clones, 87% of them seen just once. The sample was peripheral blood. The source is a man between 45 and 60 years old with active COVID-19.

CDR3 coding DNA: TGCGCCAGCAGCCCCCTTCCGGGCAGGGGTTCGGCCGGGGAGCTGTTTTTT. It yields the protein CASSPLPGRGSAGELFF. V is TRBV5-1 and J is TRBJ2-2; D might be TRBD1 (6 bases). V was cut by 4 bases and J by 6 bases, with 22 bases left in between. CDR1 and CDR2 from the germline V gene are SGHRS and YFSETQ. The CDR3 has 17 residues.